Presented here are 8 T cell receptor delta chains from one specimen sequenced in a study of γδ T cells in repeated Plasmodium falciparum infection. TCRdb re-identified clones in the multiplex PCR reads via CATT. The sample shows 70,000 to 95,000 delta-chain clones, over 1.3% of them seen only once. Bulk repertoires came from Vgamma9/Vdelta2+ or Vdelta2-negative gammadelta T cells flow-sorted from PBMC. Specimen: gamma-delta T cells from blood. These receptors originate from a pool of human donors (malaria-infected and uninfected, not separated).

The sample holds many counts of this clone. This DNA's translation differs at residue 5 from TCRdb's protein, which comes from a much larger clone; a read error is likely, and the protein shown is translated from the DNA. The chain employs TRDV2 and TRDJ1; 10 bases agree with TRDD3. Germline V gene sequence: CDR1 GEAIGNYY, CDR2 EKD. The length of the CDR3 is 25 residues. Trimming took 3 bases from V and 1 from J; bases not matched to a gene: 34. The CDR3 DNA sequence: TGTGCCTGTGACGCCGTCGGTCTGGGGGGATACGCGGCGAACCGCGTATCCGAGACCACCGATAAACTCATCTTT. Its protein product is CACDAVGLGGYAANRVSETTDKLIF.

Turning to this clone: The TCRdb protein, from a much larger clone, departs from this DNA's translation at residue 5, likely by read error; the protein shown derives from the DNA. The chain employs TRDV1 and TRDJ1, with 10 bases aligning to TRDD3. Because TCRdb records no J gene, it was assigned here through a match of the DNA to germline. V lost 4 bases, J lost 0 bases, and 23 bases stayed unmatched. The CDR3 is 22 amino acids. CDR1 is TSWWSYY, CDR2 QGS, per germline. CDR3 sequence: CALGGLGGGYAPRPSYTDKLIF. CDR3 DNA sequence: TGTGCTCTTGGGGGACTAGGGGGGGGATACGCGCCGAGGCCCTCGTACACCGATAAACTCATCTTT.

Worth noting for this clone: Since a far larger clone is one base different, this is likely a read error. The same CDR3 also results from other DNA sequences found in this sample. V and J are TRDV2 and TRDJ1, with 11 bases matching TRDD3. The J gene, left out of TCRdb, was set here by checking the DNA against germline. The CDR3 length is 16 residues. The germline CDR1 and CDR2 sequences are GEAIGNYY and EKD. In nucleotides, the CDR3 is TGTGCCTGTGACACCGTACTGGGGGATAGTCCCGACAAACTCATCTTT. Encoded protein: CACDTVLGDSPDKLIF.

With regard to this clone: A far larger clone lies a single base away; this is likely a read error. Other DNA sequences in the same sample also yield this CDR3. The J gene is uncalled and the V gene is TRDV2; no DNA check was done on the table's D call, TRDD3. Germline V lookup: CDR1 GEAIGNYY, CDR2 EKD. This CDR3 region has 16 residues. The CDR3, as DNA: TGTGCCTGTGACTTCGAAGGGGGATGGGGCACCGATAAGCTCATCTTT. Amino acid sequence: CACDFEGGWGTDKLIF.

Worth noting for this clone: A single base is all that separates this from a far larger clone, so a read error is likely. Within the sample, other DNA sequences also encode this same CDR3. The chain uses TRDV2 and TRDJ1; the match to TRDD3 covers 9 bases. Matching the DNA to germline supplied the J gene, which TCRdb does not give. J lost 0 bases, V lost 3 bases, and 22 bases had no gene match. The CDR3 extends over 21 amino acids. From germline, CDR1 is GEAIGNYY and CDR2 EKD. The CDR3 DNA reads as TGTGCCTGTGACCGCTTGGTCCCTACGAGTACTGGGGGACAGTACACCGATAAACTCATCTTT. Its protein product is CACDRLVPTSTGGQYTDKLIF.

As for this clone: This DNA's translation differs at residue 13 from TCRdb's protein, which comes from a much larger clone; a read error is likely, and the protein shown is translated from the DNA. V gene assignment gives TRDV1, but the J gene was left uncalled; TRDD3 is taken as the D call from the table, unchecked against the DNA. This CDR3 region has 14 residues. Germline CDR1 and CDR2: TSWWSYY and QGS. CDR3 residues: CALLPWGSTDKLTF. CDR3 DNA: TGTGCTCTCCTGCCGTGGGGATCTACCGATAAACTCACCTTT.

This clone was observed a few times. TCRdb lists the protein of a much larger clone for this DNA, which differs at residue 15, so this is likely a read error; the protein given here is translated from the DNA itself. This chain links TRDV1 with TRDJ1; the match to TRDD3 covers 10 bases. The CDR3 sequence is 22 residues long. Germline loops: CDR1 TSWWSYY, CDR2 QGS. The CDR3 sequence: CALGEWSWVDMTGGFPTHKLIF. CDR3 nucleotide sequence: TGTGCTCTTGGGGAATGGTCATGGGTGGATATGACTGGGGGATTCCCCACCCATAAACTCATCTTT.

With regard to this clone: The protein recorded in TCRdb matches a much larger clone and deviates from this DNA's translation at residue 2, suggesting a read error; the protein here is obtained by translating the DNA. The chain recombines TRDV1 with TRDJ1; tentatively, D is TRDD3 (6 bases). This CDR3 comprises 19 residues. Germline CDR1 and CDR2: TSWWSYY and QGS. This CDR3 reads CSLGVAIRKTNPYTDKLIF. As DNA, the CDR3 is TGTTCTCTTGGGGTTGCGATACGTAAAACCAACCCGTACACCGATAAACTCATCTTT.